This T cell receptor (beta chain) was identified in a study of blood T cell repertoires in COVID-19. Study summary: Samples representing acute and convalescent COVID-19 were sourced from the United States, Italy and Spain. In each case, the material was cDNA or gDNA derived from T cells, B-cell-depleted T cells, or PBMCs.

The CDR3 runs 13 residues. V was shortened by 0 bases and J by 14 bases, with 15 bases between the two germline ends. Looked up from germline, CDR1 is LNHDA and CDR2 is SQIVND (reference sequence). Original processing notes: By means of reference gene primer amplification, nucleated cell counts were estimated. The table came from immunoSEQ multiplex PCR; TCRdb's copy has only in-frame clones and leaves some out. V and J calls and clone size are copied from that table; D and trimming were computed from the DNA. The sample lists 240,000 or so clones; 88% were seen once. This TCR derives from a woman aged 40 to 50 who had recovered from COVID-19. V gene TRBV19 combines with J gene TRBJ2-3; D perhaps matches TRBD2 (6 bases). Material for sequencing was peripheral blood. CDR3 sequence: CASSIDAGTHPYF. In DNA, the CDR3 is TGTGCCAGTAGTATAGACGCCGGGACTCATCCGTATTTT. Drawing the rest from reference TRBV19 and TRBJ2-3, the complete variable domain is DGGITQSPKYLFRKEGQNVTLSCEQNLNHDAMYWYRQDPGQGLRLIYYSQIVNDFQKGDIAEGYSVSREKKESFPLTVTSAQKNPTAFYLCASSIDAGTHPYFGPGTRLTVL.